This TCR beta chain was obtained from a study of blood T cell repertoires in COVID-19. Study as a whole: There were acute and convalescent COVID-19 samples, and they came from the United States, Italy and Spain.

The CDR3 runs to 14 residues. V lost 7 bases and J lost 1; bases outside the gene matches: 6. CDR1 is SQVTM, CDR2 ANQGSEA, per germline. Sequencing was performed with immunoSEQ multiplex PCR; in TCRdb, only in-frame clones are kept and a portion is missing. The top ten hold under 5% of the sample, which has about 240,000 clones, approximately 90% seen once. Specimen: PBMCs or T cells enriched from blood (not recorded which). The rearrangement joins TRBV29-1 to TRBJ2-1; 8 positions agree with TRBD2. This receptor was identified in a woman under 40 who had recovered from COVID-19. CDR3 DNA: TGCAGCGGGAAGCGGGGGAGTTCCTACAATGAGCAGTTCTTC. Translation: CSGKRGSSYNEQFF.